This T cell receptor (beta chain) is from a study of OX40 agonist ivuxolimab in advanced cancers. Study information: Those enrolled were approximately 83% male, with a mean age of around 60 years and ages from about 20 to 90.

Patients had blood sampled at baseline and again on cycle 4 day 1 and cycle 7 day 1. Germline V lookup: CDR1 SNHLY, CDR2 FYNNEI. V shed 4 bases and J shed 0 bases, with 11 bases lying between them. This CDR3 is built from 15 residues. Some clones are missing from TCRdb's copy, which holds only in-frame ones; the method was immunoSEQ multiplex PCR. The repertoire consists of 70,000 or so clones, with about 90% occurring once and the leading ten covering approximately 2.6%. Notes on the study in general: Expanded clones were, on average, more numerous in CD8+ T cells than in CD4+. At 0.1 to 3.0 mg/kg, CD4+ and CD8+ blood T cells expanded clonally by week 6.

Comment on this clone: What it recognizes is unknown.

The source of this sequence is an adult with an advanced solid tumor such as melanoma, head and neck, liver or kidney cancer. The gene calls are TRBV2 and TRBJ2-3, with D perhaps being TRBD1 or TRBD2 (5 bases each). The sequenced sample was CD4+ or CD8+ T cells sorted from blood, obtained in a trial of the OX40 agonist ivuxolimab. DNA for the CDR3: TGTGCCAGCAGTGGTCCGGGACCCAGCACAGATACGCAGTATTTT. It encodes CASSGPGPSTDTQYF.